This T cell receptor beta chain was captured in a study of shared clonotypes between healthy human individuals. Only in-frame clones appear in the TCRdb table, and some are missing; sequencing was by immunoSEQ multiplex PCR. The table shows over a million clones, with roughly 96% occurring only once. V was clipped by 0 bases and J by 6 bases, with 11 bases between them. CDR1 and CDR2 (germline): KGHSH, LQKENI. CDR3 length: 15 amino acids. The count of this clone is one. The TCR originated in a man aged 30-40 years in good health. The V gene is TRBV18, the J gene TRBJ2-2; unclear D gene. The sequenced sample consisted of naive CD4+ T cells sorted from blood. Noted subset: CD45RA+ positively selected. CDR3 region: CASSPPVGWAGELFF. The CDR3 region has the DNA TGTGCCAGCTCACCACCAGTCGGGTGGGCCGGGGAGCTGTTTTTT.